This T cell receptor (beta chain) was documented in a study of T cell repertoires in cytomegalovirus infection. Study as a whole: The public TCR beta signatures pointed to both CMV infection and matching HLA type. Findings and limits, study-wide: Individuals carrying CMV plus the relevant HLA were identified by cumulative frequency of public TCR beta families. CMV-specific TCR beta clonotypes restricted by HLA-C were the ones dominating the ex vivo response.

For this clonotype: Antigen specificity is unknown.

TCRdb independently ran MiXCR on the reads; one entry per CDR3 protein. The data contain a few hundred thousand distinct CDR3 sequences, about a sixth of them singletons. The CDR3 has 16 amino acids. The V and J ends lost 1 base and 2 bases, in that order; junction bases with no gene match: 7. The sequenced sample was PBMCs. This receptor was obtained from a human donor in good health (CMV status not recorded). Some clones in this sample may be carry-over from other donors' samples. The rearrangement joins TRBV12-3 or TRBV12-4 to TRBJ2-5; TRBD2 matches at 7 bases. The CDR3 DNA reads TGTGCCAGCAGTTTAGGGGCTAGCGGAGCTCAAGAGACCCAGTACTTC. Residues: CASSLGASGAQETQYF.